The 27 T cell receptor beta chains below come from one sample, sequenced in a study of blood T cell repertoires in COVID-19. Some clones are missing from TCRdb's copy, which holds only in-frame ones; the method was immunoSEQ multiplex PCR. The sample holds about 380,000 clones, more than 75% seen once. The sequencing input was PBMCs or T cells enriched from blood (not recorded which). These receptors were collected from a man aged 30 to 39 who had recovered from COVID-19.

Notes on this clone: Compared with germline, one end of the junction differs, possibly owing to a read error. V and J are TRBV2 and TRBJ1-6; no reliable D call. This CDR3 contains 13 residues. CDR1 is SNHLY, CDR2 FYNNEI, per germline. The CDR3 DNA sequence: TGTGCCAGCAGTCAAGCGCGGAATTCACCCCTCCACTTT. Translated: CASSQARNSPLHF.

The chain recombines TRBV27 with TRBJ2-1; 11 nucleotides line up with TRBD2. V shed 5 bases, J shed 4 bases, and the junction held 4 bases outside the gene matches. Germline CDR1 and CDR2: MNHEY and SMNVEV (reference sequence). The CDR3 sequence is 15 residues long. CDR3 sequence reads: CASSRLAGSYNEQFF. The CDR3 DNA reads TGTGCCAGCAGTCGACTAGCGGGGAGTTACAATGAGCAGTTCTTC.

Points on this clone: In the same sample, other DNA sequences code for this CDR3. This chain joins TRBV18 and TRBJ1-2; weak D call: TRBD1 (6 bases). In germline, CDR1 is KGHSH, CDR2 LQKENI. V was cut by 4 bases and J by 2 bases, with 11 bases left in between. The CDR3 runs 14 residues. The chain's CDR3 is CASSLGQSNYGYTF. The DNA of the CDR3 is TGTGCCAGCTCACTCGGACAGAGCAACTATGGCTACACCTTC.

The rearrangement joins TRBV18 to TRBJ2-1, with 10 bases matching TRBD2. Germline CDR1 KGHSH, CDR2 LQKENI. The CDR3 consists of 17 residues. The V segment lost 5 bases and the J segment 0 bases; nucleotides outside the gene matches: 7. CDR3: CASSLRTSGISYNEQFF. The CDR3 DNA follows: TGTGCCAGCTCATTGAGGACTAGCGGAATCTCCTACAATGAGCAGTTCTTC.

The V gene is TRBV19, the J gene TRBJ1-5, with D tentatively TRBD1 (6 bases). Germline CDR1 LNHDA, CDR2 SQIVND (reference sequence). The CDR3 consists of 14 residues. V lost 6 bases, J lost 5 bases, and 14 bases lay in between. The CDR3 protein is CASRIQGTYQPQHF. The CDR3 nucleotides read TGTGCCAGTAGGATACAGGGCACTTATCAGCCCCAGCATTTT.

This clone was seen a handful of times. V is TRBV25-1 and J is TRBJ1-2, with D unresolved. V was clipped by 6 bases and J by 0 bases, with 8 bases between them. The V gene's germline CDR1 is MGHDK and CDR2 SYGVNS. This CDR3 region has 13 residues. The CDR3 nucleotides are TGTGCCAGCAGCACGGGAGCTAACTATGGCTACACCTTC. Protein: CASSTGANYGYTF.

The gene calls are TRBV4-3 and TRBJ2-2; D perhaps matches TRBD1 (6 bases). This CDR3 is built from 14 residues. Trimming shortened V by 3 bases and J by 4 bases, and 9 bases separated the two germline ends. Germline-derived CDR1 and CDR2 are LGHNA and YSLEER. For the CDR3, the DNA is TGCGCCAGCAGCCATAACAGGGCCACCGGGGAGCTGTTTTTT. Its protein product is CASSHNRATGELFF.

This chain joins TRBV12-3 or TRBV12-4 and TRBJ1-2; no firm D call. V dropped 1 base and J dropped 6 bases, with 3 bases sitting between them. The CDR3 has 11 residues. Here the CDR3 reads CASSLGHGYTF. In DNA form, the CDR3 reads TGTGCCAGCAGTTTAGGGCATGGCTACACCTTC.

Regarding this clone: The same CDR3 is also encoded by other DNA sequences in this sample. This chain joins TRBV30 and TRBJ1-5; possibly TRBD1 for D (5 bases). This CDR3 contains 13 residues. The germline V and J ends were trimmed by 0 bases and 7 bases, with 10 bases remaining between them. Germline V CDR1 and CDR2: GTSNPN, SVGIG (reference sequence). The CDR3 nucleotides are TGTGCCTGGAGTGTAGGTCAGGGACAGCCCCAGCATTTT. It encodes CAWSVGQGQPQHF.

This clone was recorded once. The chain carries TRBV12-5 and TRBJ1-5; possibly TRBD1 for D (6 bases). The CDR3 is 14 amino acids. Germline lookup yields CDR1 LGHNT and CDR2 FRNRAP. Trimming stripped 5 bases from V and 4 bases from J, with 12 bases between. DNA for the CDR3: TGTGCTAGTGGTCCCGAAGGGGGAAATCAGCCCCAGCATTTT. Its protein product is CASGPEGGNQPQHF.

This clone came up once. The chain is built from TRBV9 and TRBJ1-5, with 7 nucleotides matching TRBD1. J was trimmed by 7 bases and V by 3 bases; bases with no gene match: 4. The germline gives CDR1 SGDLS, CDR2 YYNGEE. The CDR3 is 13 amino acids. In nucleotides, the CDR3 is TGTGCCAGCAGCGGAGGGGGCACCCAGCCCCAGCATTTT. This sequence encodes CASSGGGTQPQHF.

The chain links TRBV19 to TRBJ2-7; 9 bases map to TRBD1. The germline gives CDR1 LNHDA, CDR2 SQIVND (reference sequence). Trimming removed 8 bases from V and 0 bases from J; junction bases left unmatched: 8. The CDR3 totals 15 residues. DNA for the CDR3: TGTGCCAGTCGGTCACAGGGACAGGGCTCCTACGAGCAGTACTTC. Protein sequence: CASRSQGQGSYEQYF.

The chain is built from TRBV6-2 or TRBV6-3 and TRBJ1-5; tentative D call: TRBD1 (6 bases). Trimming pared 6 bases from V and 0 bases from J, leaving 12 bases between. The CDR3 is 15 amino acids. CDR1 and CDR2 (germline): MNHEY, SVGEGT. The chain's CDR3 is CASSPNRVSNQPQHF. In nucleotides, the CDR3 is TGTGCCAGCAGCCCAAACAGGGTTAGCAATCAGCCCCAGCATTTT.

The chain has TRBV5-4 and TRBJ1-1; 10 bases fit TRBD1. CDR1 is SGHNT and CDR2 is YYREEE in the germline V gene (reference sequence). The CDR3 has 17 residues. The trim removed 4 bases at V and 10 bases at J, leaving 19 bases unmatched. CDR3 amino acids: CASSQTGGAGPREGAFF. In DNA, the CDR3 is TGTGCCAGCAGCCAGACAGGGGGCGCGGGGCCTCGGGAGGGAGCTTTCTTT.

The chain employs TRBV5-1 and TRBJ2-1, with 12 positions matching TRBD2. V trimming: 0 bases; J trimming: 1 base; junction bases outside the gene matches: 8. The germline CDR1 and CDR2 sequences are SGHRS and YFSETQ. The CDR3 is made up of 19 amino acids. CDR3 sequence: CASSLAPSGGAWSYNEQFF. The CDR3 DNA reads as TGCGCCAGCAGCTTGGCCCCTAGCGGGGGGGCTTGGTCCTACAATGAGCAGTTCTTC.

This chain uses TRBV11-2 with TRBJ1-1; no clear D. CDR1 and CDR2 from the germline V gene are SGHAT and FQNNGV. Trimming took 2 bases from V and 4 from J, leaving 11 bases between them. This CDR3 contains 14 residues. In nucleotides, the CDR3 is TGTGCCAGCAGCTTAACCGGGGATGGCACTGAAGCTTTCTTT. The encoded protein is CASSLTGDGTEAFF.

This clone was detected once. The chain recombines TRBV14 with TRBJ1-2, with TRBD1 as a possible D gene (6 bases). V lost 3 bases to trimming and J lost 7 bases, with 12 bases between them. This CDR3 is 13 amino acids long. The germline V gene encodes CDR1 SGHDN and CDR2 FVKESK. CDR3: CASSQMGAGGYTF. The CDR3, as DNA: TGTGCCAGCAGCCAGATGGGGGCTGGTGGCTACACCTTC.

This sequence joins TRBV3-1 (or the pseudogene TRBV3-2) and TRBJ1-3; possible D gene TRBD1, 5 bases. The V and J ends lost 4 bases and 1 base respectively, with 14 bases between them. The CDR3 spans 16 residues. Germline V gene data show CDR1 as LGHDT and CDR2 as YNNKEL (reference sequence). The CDR3 sequence: CASSPTRGRSGNTIYF. CDR3 coding DNA: TGTGCCAGCAGCCCAACACGGGGGAGATCTGGAAACACCATATATTTT.

The V and J genes are TRBV5-4 and TRBJ2-4; the D gene is possibly TRBD2 (7 bases). The CDR3 covers 15 residues. CDR1 is SGHNT and CDR2 is YYREEE in the germline V gene (reference sequence). V lost 4 bases, J lost 7 bases, and 18 bases lay in between. The CDR3 nucleotides read TGTGCCAGCAGCCCGAACCTACAGGGAGGGAACATTCAGTACTTC. Its translation is CASSPNLQGGNIQYF. The complete variable domain, with remaining parts taken from reference TRBV5-4 and TRBJ2-4, reads ETGVTQSPTHLIKTRGQQVTLRCSSQSGHNTVSWYQQALGQGPQFIFQYYREEENGRGNFPPRFSGLQFPNYSSELNVNALELDDSALYLCASSPNLQGGNIQYFGAGTRLSVL.

The chain links TRBV7-9 to TRBJ1-1; D is unresolved. V was pared by 5 bases and J by 4 bases, with 14 bases between. CDR3 size: 14 residues. Germline V gene data show CDR1 as SEHNR and CDR2 as FQNEAQ (reference sequence). The DNA of the CDR3 is TGTGCCAGCAGCGCGTCTCCAGAGGGCACTGAAGCTTTCTTT. Its translation: CASSASPEGTEAFF.

The chain combines TRBV6-6 with TRBJ1-3; 10 bases agree with TRBD1. The CDR3 spans 15 residues. Germline loops: CDR1 MNHNY, CDR2 SVGAGI (reference sequence). V lost 4 bases, J lost 6 bases, and 6 bases stayed unmatched. Written as DNA, the CDR3 is TGTGCCAGCAGTTTCACCGGGACAGGGGAAAACACCATATATTTT. This gives the protein CASSFTGTGENTIYF.

This sequence joins TRBV6-8 and TRBJ2-1; D unclear. Germline V gene data show CDR1 as MNHGY and CDR2 as SAAAGT. CDR3 length equals 10 residues. Trimming cost V 6 bases and J 7 bases, with 4 bases left between them. CDR3 DNA: TGTGCCAGCAGCAGGAATGAGCAGTTCTTC. This sequence encodes CASSRNEQFF.

CDR3 sequence reads: CASSPTQTAPGELFF. As DNA, the CDR3 is TGTGCCAGCTCCCCCACACAGACAGCCCCCGGGGAGCTGTTTTTT. The chain uses TRBV5-4 and TRBJ2-2, with D possibly TRBD1 on 5 matching bases. The CDR3 runs 15 residues. Germline loops: CDR1 SGHNT, CDR2 YYREEE (reference sequence). V was cut by 7 bases and J by 6 bases, with 19 bases left in between.

The chain joins TRBV20-1 to TRBJ2-7; D is perhaps TRBD1 (5 bases). There are 11 residues in the CDR3. Germline V gene sequence: CDR1 DFQATT, CDR2 SNEGSKA (reference sequence). The V end lost 6 bases, the J end lost 3 bases, and 9 bases lay between the germline ends. This CDR3 is CSASQDYEQYF. CDR3 nucleotides: TGCAGTGCGTCACAGGACTACGAGCAGTACTTC.

The chain has TRBV10-3 and TRBJ1-1, with TRBD1 matching 8 bases. CDR3 length equals 13 residues. Germline CDR1 and CDR2: ENHRY and SYGVKD. Trimming cost V 6 bases and J 8 bases; bases outside gene matches: 8. The CDR3 bases are TGTGCCATCAGGGGACATGACAGGGGAGAAGCTTTCTTT. Amino acids: CAIRGHDRGEAFF.

Only one count was recorded for this clone. This sequence joins TRBV27 and TRBJ2-1; 7 nucleotides line up with TRBD1. Trimming at V came to 7 bases and at J to 5 bases, leaving 11 bases not matched to a gene. CDR1 and CDR2 (germline): MNHEY, SMNVEV (reference sequence). The CDR3 consists of 15 residues. The CDR3 loop reads CASKTNWDSNNEQFF. In DNA, the CDR3 is TGTGCCAGCAAGACGAACTGGGACAGCAACAATGAGCAGTTCTTC.

The CDR3 DNA reads as TGCGCCAGCAGCCAGGAGCCAGGGAGGGCCACTGAAGCTTTCTTT. Protein sequence: CASSQEPGRATEAFF. This chain joins TRBV4-1 and TRBJ1-1; possible D gene TRBD1, 5 bases. V was cut by 3 bases and J by 4 bases, with 15 bases left in between. The CDR3 consists of 15 residues. Germline V gives CDR1 MGHRA, CDR2 YSYEKL.